Presented here are 5 T cell receptor beta chains from one specimen sequenced in a study of blood T cell repertoires in COVID-19. Some clones are missing from TCRdb's copy, which holds only in-frame ones; the method was immunoSEQ multiplex PCR. In the table there are more than 150,000 clones, roughly nine tenths of which are singletons. The sample comprised peripheral blood. The receptors derive from a man aged 70-80 years with active or convalescent COVID-19.

The chain links TRBV2 to TRBJ2-7; weak D call: TRBD2 (6 bases). V lost 7 bases and J lost 6, with 19 bases in between. This CDR3 has 14 residues. The germline V gene encodes CDR1 SNHLY and CDR2 FYNNEI. CDR3 coding DNA: TGTGCCAGCATCCTACAGGAGGGCGCTCTCGAGCAGTACTTC. It is translated as CASILQEGALEQYF.

The rearrangement joins TRBV5-1 to TRBJ2-2; no definite D call. Germline V gene lookup returns CDR1 SGHRS and CDR2 YFSETQ. This CDR3 is built from 11 residues. Trimming removed 5 bases from V and 6 bases from J, with 5 bases in between. CDR3 residues: CASSSSGELFF. DNA for the CDR3: TGCGCCAGCAGTTCCTCCGGGGAGCTGTTTTTT.

The rearrangement uses TRBV27 and TRBJ1-4; TRBD1 matches 8 bases. Losses at the gene ends were 3 bases for V and 2 bases for J; bases not matched to a gene: 14. The V gene's germline CDR1 is MNHEY and CDR2 SMNVEV (reference sequence). The CDR3 is 19 amino acids. CDR3 bases: TGTGCCAGCAGTTTCTCAAGACAGGGGCTTCCTACGACTAATGAAAAACTGTTTTTT. It encodes CASSFSRQGLPTTNEKLFF.

CDR3 coding DNA: TGTGCCAGTAGCCAGGTGCACACTGAAGCTTTCTTT. Translation: CASSQVHTEAFF. The V gene is TRBV19, the J gene TRBJ1-1; the D is unclear. Trimming took off 6 bases at V and 3 bases at J, with 8 bases between the two ends. The CDR3 contains 12 residues. Germline values: CDR1 LNHDA, CDR2 SQIVND (reference sequence).

The rearrangement joins TRBV7-2 to TRBJ2-5, with 13 bases that match TRBD2. The ends lost 7 bases at V and 2 bases at J; junction bases unmatched: 7. The germline CDR1 and CDR2 sequences are SGHTA and FQGNSA. The CDR3 is 16 amino acids. CDR3 protein: CASNLALAGGQETQYF. The DNA for the CDR3 is TGTGCCAGCAACCTAGCACTAGCGGGGGGGCAAGAGACCCAGTACTTC.